Reported below is one T cell receptor (beta chain). Its antigen is unidentified. Each single cDNA molecule received a unique molecular identifier. TCRdb itself ran the 5' RACE reads through MiXCR, one entry per CDR3 protein. The repertoire holds approximately 27,000 distinct CDR3 sequences, with 4.6% as singletons. This record comes from a study of early T cells in non-severe SARS-CoV-2 infection. Whole-study context: It was bulk RNA from unsorted whole blood that was sequenced, and the chains were unpaired.

Overall study results and limits: Reliance on VDJdb matching favored anti-spike CD8 responses; private and CD4 specificities were missed.

The CDR3 runs to 14 residues. V was clipped by 6 bases and J by 5 bases, with 13 bases between them. Per germline, CDR1 SNHLY and CDR2 FYNNEI. The source of this sequence is an adult who was a healthcare worker with PCR-confirmed SARS-CoV-2 infection or an uninfected control (not recorded which). The sequenced sample was whole blood. The chain carries TRBV2 and TRBJ2-2; possible D gene TRBD2, 6 bases. CDR3 sequence (DNA): TGTGCCAGCAGGAGACTAGAGATAACCGGGGAGCTGTTTTTT. This sequence encodes CASRRLEITGELFF. Full variable domain (outside the CDR3, taken from reference TRBV2 and TRBJ2-2): EPEVTQTPSHQVTQMGQEVILRCVPISNHLYFYWYRQILGQKVEFLVSFYNNEISEKSEIFDDQFSVERPDGSNFTLKIRSTKLEDSAMYFCASRRLEITGELFFGEGSRLTVL.